Listed below are T cell receptor beta chains from one sample, sequenced in a study of tumor-infiltrating lymphocytes in oesophageal squamous cell carcinoma. TCRdb re-called the PCR reads through MiXCR, storing one row per CDR3 protein. The profile shows about 10,000 distinct CDR3 sequences, roughly 60% of them singletons. Sequenced input: esophageal tumor tissue. The origin of the receptors is a female donor with esophageal squamous cell carcinoma. The CDR3 runs from the conserved cysteine through the conserved F or W. Each record gives: CDR3 protein, CDR3 DNA, V gene, clone size, J gene, D gene. The D gene is left open where the match is weak. Rows give clone size only sometimes, using once, few, many, or a class for an expanded clone.

CDR3aa: CASSLGLYGRQETQYF
CDR3nt: TGTGCCAGCAGCTTAGGGTTATACGGGAGACAAGAGACCCAGTACTTC
v_gene: TRBV7-8
abundance: .
j_gene: TRBJ2-5
d_gene: .

CDR3aa: CASSLALAGDYQETQYF
CDR3nt: TGTGCCAGCAGCTTAGCACTAGCGGGAGACTATCAAGAGACCCAGTACTTC
v_gene: TRBV7-2
abundance: .
j_gene: TRBJ2-5
d_gene: TRBD2

CDR3aa: CASSLRPTSEVDEQYF
CDR3nt: TGTGCCAGCAGCTTAAGGCCGACTAGCGAGGTGGACGAGCAGTACTTC
v_gene: TRBV7-3
abundance: .
j_gene: TRBJ2-7
d_gene: TRBD2

CDR3aa: CATGGSGTTYEQYF
CDR3nt: TGTGCCACGGGGGGGTCCGGGACTACCTACGAGCAGTACTTC
v_gene: TRBV10-3
abundance: .
j_gene: TRBJ2-7
d_gene: TRBD2

CDR3aa: CASSATGTASEKLFF
CDR3nt: TGTGCCAGCAGTGCGACCGGGACGGCCAGCGAAAAACTGTTTTTT
v_gene: TRBV12-3/TRBV12-4
abundance: .
j_gene: TRBJ1-4
d_gene: .

CDR3aa: CASSLVPPPDTQYF
CDR3nt: TGCGCCAGCAGCTTGGTACCCCCCCCAGATACGCAGTATTTT
v_gene: TRBV5-1
abundance: once
j_gene: TRBJ2-3
d_gene: .

CDR3aa: CASSATVTDTQYF
CDR3nt: TGTGCCAGCAGCGCCACCGTCACAGATACGCAGTATTTT
v_gene: TRBV7-2
abundance: .
j_gene: TRBJ2-3
d_gene: .

CDR3aa: CASSPGQTNSPLHF
CDR3nt: TGTGCCAGCAGCCCCGGACAGACTAATTCACCCCTCCACTTT
v_gene: TRBV11-2
abundance: .
j_gene: TRBJ1-6
d_gene: .

CDR3aa: CASSSEGGQLYEQYF
CDR3nt: TGTGCCAGCAGCTCGGAGGGAGGACAGCTCTACGAGCAGTACTTC
v_gene: TRBV7-2
abundance: .
j_gene: TRBJ2-7
d_gene: .

CDR3aa: CASSFSGVSSYEQYF
CDR3nt: TGTGCCAGCAGTTTTTCGGGGGTTAGCTCCTACGAGCAGTACTTC
v_gene: TRBV27
abundance: few
j_gene: TRBJ2-7
d_gene: .

CDR3aa: CAISELGLAGGNDEQYF
CDR3nt: TGTGCCATCAGTGAACTGGGACTAGCGGGAGGGAACGACGAGCAGTACTTC
v_gene: TRBV10-3
abundance: few
j_gene: TRBJ2-7
d_gene: TRBD2

CDR3aa: CASSLGLAGDNEQFF
CDR3nt: TGTGCCAGCAGTTTAGGACTAGCGGGCGACAATGAGCAGTTCTTC
v_gene: TRBV28
abundance: .
j_gene: TRBJ2-1
d_gene: TRBD2

CDR3aa: CASRPGQNTGELFF
CDR3nt: TGTGCCAGCAGGCCCGGACAAAACACCGGGGAGCTGTTTTTT
v_gene: TRBV12-3/TRBV12-4
abundance: .
j_gene: TRBJ2-2
d_gene: .

CDR3aa: CASSLTGDSPLHF
CDR3nt: TGTGCCAGCAGCCTGACAGGGGATTCACCCCTCCACTTT
v_gene: TRBV14
abundance: .
j_gene: TRBJ1-6
d_gene: TRBD1

CDR3aa: CASSVESMGDTQYF
CDR3nt: TGTGCCAGCAGTGTCGAGTCTATGGGGGATACGCAGTATTTT
v_gene: TRBV6-4
abundance: .
j_gene: TRBJ2-3
d_gene: .

CDR3aa: CASSLAGETQYF
CDR3nt: TGTGCCAGCAGCTTGGCCGGGGAGACCCAGTACTTC
v_gene: TRBV5-3
abundance: .
j_gene: TRBJ2-5
d_gene: .

CDR3aa: CASSLIRANYEQYF
CDR3nt: TGTGCCAGCAGCCTCATCCGGGCAAACTACGAGCAGTACTTC
v_gene: TRBV7-2
abundance: .
j_gene: TRBJ2-7
d_gene: .

CDR3aa: CASVYSGANVLTF
CDR3nt: TGTGCCAGCGTGTACTCTGGGGCCAACGTCCTGACTTTC
v_gene: TRBV6-1
abundance: few
j_gene: TRBJ2-6
d_gene: .

CDR3aa: CASSLSGRDYNSPLHF
CDR3nt: TGTGCCAGCAGCTTATCGGGACGGGACTATAATTCACCCCTCCACTTT
v_gene: TRBV7-6
abundance: .
j_gene: TRBJ1-6
d_gene: .

CDR3aa: CASSSGTGLGQPQHF
CDR3nt: TGTGCCAGCAGCTCCGGGACAGGGCTGGGTCAGCCCCAGCATTTT
v_gene: TRBV6-1
abundance: .
j_gene: TRBJ1-5
d_gene: TRBD1

CDR3aa: CASSSDRNNEQFF
CDR3nt: TGTGCTAGCAGCTCGGACAGGAACAATGAGCAGTTCTTC
v_gene: TRBV7-7
abundance: .
j_gene: TRBJ2-1
d_gene: TRBD1

CDR3aa: CAISGVSSYTGELYF
CDR3nt: TGTGCCATCTCAGGGGTATCCTCGTACACCGGGGAGCTGTACTTC
v_gene: TRBV10-3
abundance: .
j_gene: TRBJ2-5
d_gene: .

CDR3aa: CASSPSGGAGDYEQFF
CDR3nt: TGTGCCAGCAGCCCCTCAGGGGGGGCCGGAGACTATGAGCAGTTCTTC
v_gene: TRBV7-8
abundance: .
j_gene: TRBJ2-1
d_gene: .

CDR3aa: CASSFEGQSDEQFF
CDR3nt: TGTGCCAGCAGCTTTGAGGGACAGTCTGATGAGCAGTTCTTC
v_gene: TRBV7-6
abundance: .
j_gene: TRBJ2-1
d_gene: TRBD1

CDR3aa: CASRALGETQYF
CDR3nt: TGTGCCAGCAGGGCACTTGGAGAGACCCAGTACTTC
v_gene: TRBV2
abundance: .
j_gene: TRBJ2-5
d_gene: .

CDR3aa: CASSARGSYNEQYF
CDR3nt: TGTGCCAGCAGTGCAAGGGGGTCCTACAATGAGCAGTACTTC
v_gene: TRBV6-2/TRBV6-3
abundance: .
j_gene: TRBJ2-7
d_gene: .

CDR3aa: CASSIRPYEQYF
CDR3nt: TGTGCCAGCAGTATACGGCCTTACGAGCAGTACTTC
v_gene: TRBV6-1
abundance: few
j_gene: TRBJ2-7
d_gene: .

CDR3aa: CASSEEQGRTDTQYF
CDR3nt: TGCGCCAGCAGTGAGGAACAGGGGCGTACAGATACGCAGTATTTT
v_gene: TRBV10-2
abundance: few
j_gene: TRBJ2-3
d_gene: TRBD1

CDR3aa: CASSTPYGEQYF
CDR3nt: TGTGCCAGCAGCACTCCGTATGGCGAGCAGTACTTC
v_gene: TRBV7-3
abundance: .
j_gene: TRBJ2-7
d_gene: .

CDR3aa: CASSQSRTGLKKLFF
CDR3nt: TGTGCCAGCAGCCAATCCCGGACAGGACTCAAAAAACTGTTTTTT
v_gene: TRBV3-1
abundance: .
j_gene: TRBJ1-4
d_gene: TRBD1

CDR3aa: CASSLVQPYEQYF
CDR3nt: TGTGCCAGCAGTTTGGTACAGCCCTACGAGCAGTACTTC
v_gene: TRBV28
abundance: .
j_gene: TRBJ2-7
d_gene: .